The T cell receptor beta chain under discussion was sequenced for a study of OX40 agonist ivuxolimab in advanced cancers. Study-level information: Of mixed ages from about 20 to 85 and averaging around 60 years, the group was more than 65% male.

Study-wide results and limits: It was not determined which antigens were specifically recognized by the peripheral T cells that had undergone clonal expansion. Circulating CD4+ and CD8+ T cells showed clonal expansion by week 6 at 0.1 to 3.0 mg/kg.

Turning to this clone: Its antigen is not known.

Generated by immunoSEQ multiplex PCR, the TCRdb table keeps only in-frame clones and is missing some. The sample includes 75,000 to 100,000 clones, about 86% seen only once; the top ten take around 6%. The CDR3 loop spans 12 amino acids. With 2 bases removed from V and 5 bases from J, the gap between germline ends came to 8 bases. Looked up from germline, CDR1 is SGHNT and CDR2 is YYREEE (reference sequence). The TCR originated in an adult with an advanced solid tumor such as melanoma, head and neck, liver or kidney cancer. The sequenced sample was CD4+ or CD8+ T cells sorted from blood, obtained in a trial of the OX40 agonist ivuxolimab. The J gene is TRBJ2-7, the V gene TRBV5-4; no clear D. CDR3 in amino acids: CASSLLHDEQYF. The CDR3 DNA is TGTGCCAGCAGCTTACTTCACGACGAGCAGTACTTC.